The 9 T cell receptor beta chains below all came from one sample that was sequenced in a study of T cells in women clearing cervical HPV infection. Assay used: immunoSEQ multiplex PCR; TCRdb lists only in-frame clones, some missing. There are roughly 40,000 clones in the sample, with around 4.7% held by the top ten. The sequenced sample consisted of blood buffy coat. The receptors were sampled from a woman between 18 and 75 years old with a cervical HPV16 infection that either progressed to CIN3+ or cleared (not recorded which).

Of note for this clone: The read is 3 residues too short to cover the CDR3 end, so that end is filled in from the germline J gene. The chain joins TRBV5-1 to TRBJ2-1; the match to TRBD2 covers 12 bases. Germline V gene sequence: CDR1 SGHRS, CDR2 YFSETQ. J was trimmed by 0 bases and V by 3 bases; bases with no gene match: 7. This CDR3 is built from 18 residues. CDR3 amino acids: CASSSRLAGAGSYNEQFF. CDR3 DNA (partial): TGCGCCAGCAGCTCCCGACTAGCGGGGGCAGGCTCCTACAATGAG.

The DNA read from the CDR3 is TGTGCCAGCTCACCGGGAGCGGCTCAAGAGACC. Encoded protein: CASSPGAAQET. The complete CDR3 reads CASSPGAAQETQYF. V usage is TRBV18 and J usage is TRBJ2-5; weak D call: TRBD2 (5 bases). The read halts 3 residues ahead of the CDR3 end, with the missing end drawn from the germline J gene. The CDR3 covers 14 residues. Germline V gene data show CDR1 as KGHSH and CDR2 as LQKENI. Trimming took 3 bases from V and 2 from J, leaving 10 bases between them. Supplemented by reference TRBV18 and TRBJ2-5, the full variable domain reads NAGVMQNPRHLVRRRGQEARLRCSPMKGHSHVYWYRQLPEEGLKFMVYLQKENIIDESGMPKERFSAEFPKEGPSILRIQQVVRGDSAAYFCASSPGAAQETQYFGPGTRLLVL.

Concerning this clone itself: The read stops 3 residues short of the end of the CDR3; the missing end is completed from the germline J gene. V is TRBV7-8 and J is TRBJ1-2; a possible D gene is TRBD1 (5 bases). The length of the CDR3 is 17 residues. Germline-derived CDR1 and CDR2 are SGHVS and FQNEAQ. V shed 3 bases and J shed 6 bases, with 23 bases lying between them. The sequenced CDR3 bases are TGTGCCAGCAGCTTGAGGGTGAACAATCAGGGTATAGATGGC. This gives the protein CASSLRVNNQGIDG. The entire CDR3 reads CASSLRVNNQGIDGYTF. Complete variable domain (other parts from reference TRBV7-8 and TRBJ1-2): GAGVSQSPRYKVAKRGQDVALRCDPISGHVSLFWYQQALGQGPEFLTYFQNEAQLDKSGLPSDRFFAERPEGSVSTLKIQRTQQEDSAVYLCASSLRVNNQGIDGYTFGSGTRLTVV.

To note about this clone: The read comes to an end 3 residues before the CDR3 does, leaving the germline J gene to fill in the end. This chain links TRBV2 with TRBJ2-1; D call uncertain. The germline V gene encodes CDR1 SNHLY and CDR2 FYNNEI. This CDR3 contains 13 residues. The ends were cut back, 9 bases at V and 8 bases at J, with 17 bases in the middle. CDR3 DNA, as far as it was read: TGTGCCAGGAAGCCTTCTTATGTCCATGAG. This encodes CARKPSYVHE. The CDR3 as a whole reads CARKPSYVHEQFF.

For this clone: Sequencing ends 3 residues short of the CDR3 end; the germline J gene provides the rest. The J gene is TRBJ1-2, the V gene TRBV7-9; the D is unclear. Looked up from germline, CDR1 is SEHNR and CDR2 is FQNEAQ (reference sequence). Trimming removed 1 base at V and 4 bases at J, with 7 bases between. The CDR3 is 13 residues long. CDR3 DNA, as far as it was read: TGTGCCAGCAGCTTAGTGGGCAGCTATGGC. Translation gives CASSLVGSYG. The CDR3 as a whole reads CASSLVGSYGYTF.

As for this clone: The observed sequence ends 3 residues before the CDR3 terminus, with the missing tail filled in from the germline J gene. The V call is TRBV14, the J call TRBJ2-6; D perhaps matches TRBD2 (6 bases). The germline V gene encodes CDR1 SGHDN and CDR2 FVKESK. The CDR3 has 14 residues. Trimming pared 8 bases from V and 2 bases from J, leaving 10 bases between. The covered CDR3 bases are TGTGCCAGCGGTACTAGCACTGGGGCCAACGTC. It yields the protein CASGTSTGANV. The entire CDR3 is CASGTSTGANVLTF.

For this clone: The CDR3 end falls 3 residues outside the read, so it is completed with the germline J gene. This sequence joins TRBV2 and TRBJ1-4; the D is unclear. There are 14 residues in the CDR3. V lost 1 base and J 7 bases, leaving 10 bases between the germline ends. CDR1 and CDR2 from the germline V gene are SNHLY and FYNNEI. The CDR3: CASSEDPLIEKLFF. The DNA read from the CDR3 is TGTGCCAGCAGTGAAGATCCCCTAATTGAAAAA.

Remarks on this clone: The read stops 3 residues short of the end of the CDR3; the missing end is completed from the germline J gene. This chain links TRBV7-8 with TRBJ2-1; 15 positions agree with TRBD2. CDR1 is SGHVS, CDR2 FQNEAQ, per germline. The CDR3 spans 15 residues. With V trimmed by 4 bases and J by 9 bases, 4 bases remained unmatched. CDR3 loop: CASSYGLAGGREQFF. CDR3 bases read: TGTGCCAGCAGCTACGGACTAGCGGGGGGGCGTGAG. Based on the CDR3 plus reference TRBV7-8 and TRBJ2-1, the full variable domain is GAGVSQSPRYKVAKRGQDVALRCDPISGHVSLFWYQQALGQGPEFLTYFQNEAQLDKSGLPSDRFFAERPEGSVSTLKIQRTQQEDSAVYLCASSYGLAGGREQFFGPGTRLTVL.

Points on this clone: The read gets to within 3 residues of the CDR3 end, and the germline J gene fills in the rest. The chain employs TRBV18 and TRBJ2-7; D is unresolved. The CDR3 spans 12 residues. The germline V and J ends were trimmed by 3 bases and 3 bases, with 6 bases remaining between them. Germline V gene sequence: CDR1 KGHSH, CDR2 LQKENI. The sequenced part of the CDR3 DNA is TGTGCCAGCTCACCCCAGGTCTACGAG. This translates into CASSPQVYE. The entire CDR3 is CASSPQVYEQYF.